This T cell receptor beta chain was found in a study of long-term antiretroviral therapy in people with HIV. As for the study in general: The 2015 immediate-ART recommendation was preceded by the earliest samples by about a decade. Findings and limits, study-wide: The data indicate that diversity increased after ART but remained below transplant donor controls.

CDR1 is SEHNR, CDR2 FQNEAQ, per germline (reference sequence). This CDR3 is 13 amino acids long. Unmatched junction bases numbered 1, after V lost 3 bases and J lost 4 bases. Comments on this clone: Its antigen is currently unknown.

Survey level was the resolution at which the v3.0 immunoSEQ assay ran. Libraries were prepared by immunoSEQ multiplex PCR; TCRdb keeps only in-frame clonotypes and omits some of them. The table has fewer than 40,000 clones, more than 60% seen once. HIV-positive participants all received treatment in the United States. This sequence originates from a woman in her forties or fifties with HIV. This chain uses TRBV7-9 with TRBJ1-2; TRBD1 matches at 8 bases. Source: unsorted PBMCs, taken 3.1 years after starting antiretroviral therapy. The CDR3 sequence is CASSLTGAYGYTF. DNA of the CDR3: TGTGCCAGCAGCTTGACAGGGGCCTATGGCTACACCTTC.